This note documents a single T cell receptor beta chain sequence. Its specific antigen is unknown. No per-base quality is available; no much larger clone lies one base away. The CDR3 numbers 14 residues from cysteine through phenylalanine. The sequence is cut down to CDR3 DNA, 42 bases in frame from base 1. Looking up the germline V gene yields CDR1 SGHRS and CDR2 YFSETQ. Trimming accounts for 1 base at V and 6 bases at J, while the number of junction bases matched to no gene is 0. The data derive from a study of cytomegalovirus exposure and HLA in healthy donors (dated by TCRdb to 2017 to 2019). For the study in its entirety: An earlier analysis of a few hundred of the donors reported roughly 300 Gb of sequence data and 95 million to 130 million unique TCR beta sequences obtained from about 179 million T cells. The number of donors typed differed by locus, with 629-630 for A, B, C, DRB1 and DQB1, 522 for DQA1, over 600 for DPA1, and some 450 for DPB1. To decide whether each TCR beta V gene segment behaved as functional or pseudogenic, an earlier analysis of fewer than 750 of the donors relied on high-throughput TCR beta sequencing. High-throughput TCR immunosequencing, statistical association of individual TCRs with disease status, and machine learning were combined to predict cytomegalovirus infection status. Of the approximately 370 genotyped donors, more than 75% were placed in the genetic ancestry cluster associated with self-reported Caucasian donors. Alongside the repertoire data, information on donor age, sex, ethnicity and CMV serostatus was compiled. Approximately 300 gigabases of sequencing data and approximately 92 million unique TCR sequences made up an early release that covered about 640 HLA-typed donors. Along with the approximately 700-subject first cohort, a separate validation cohort of over 90 different subjects was used. HLA typing covered class I and class II loci at four-digit resolution. Because of strong linkage in the cohort, a few DR-DQ haplotypes were treated as single units for association and clustering. To study patterns of TCR occurrence, a later analysis re-analyzed previously published TCR beta repertoires from just over 650 donors and added high-resolution HLA genotyping. Genome-wide SNP genotypes for about three fifths of the 666 donors were used in a later genetic analysis, which treated that subset as a discovery cohort. The later analysis used no new phenotypic data to find candidate immune exposures, relying instead on TCR beta sequences and their occurrence across donors. All discovery cohort repertoires had been generated using a single sequencing platform. The aim of the study was to test whether cataloging public T cell receptors could identify signatures of past pathogen exposure. On average, roughly 240,000 unique TCR beta nucleotide sequences were sequenced per donor among 350 to 400 genotyped donors of the cohort, with 15% to 20% of those sequences being non-productive. The study profiled the T cell repertoires of hundreds of subjects by immunosequencing and related them to cytomegalovirus serostatus. Beyond this particular receptor, the publication reports: In the study, 150 to 200 TCR beta chains were listed as associated with cytomegalovirus. While some public TCRs were present in many individuals, most TCR sequences turned up only very rarely across donors. The classifier was reported to diagnose cytomegalovirus status with high specificity and sensitivity in both the original and validation cohorts. Linkage disequilibrium might explain the correlated functional status among segregating V segments, but an unknown experimental factor could not be excluded. At a false discovery rate of 0.05, a later analysis linked around 17,000 TCR beta sequences to specific HLA alleles. Broadly in line with IMGT annotations, most TCR beta V segments showed up in productive rearrangements about 87% or about 30% of the time in an earlier analysis of several hundred of the donors. The cohort was sequenced for TCR beta chains only, and without alpha or paired-chain data the features that could be detected were limited. Immune exposure information for the cohort was limited to CMV serostatus. Some IMGT-functional V segments, including TRBV6-2 and TRBV6-3, could not be told apart with the 87-base-pair reads, so those segments were excluded. In a later genetic analysis, a missense DCLRE1C variant was associated with V-gene and J-gene trimming of TCR beta chains, and the association was replicated in an independent cohort. A further reported finding was that TCR beta sequences accurately predicted the HLA-A and HLA-B alleles for most subjects in the first cohort. A later genetic analysis reported fewer N-insertions in productive TCRs among donors in an Asian-associated ancestry cluster than the roughly 640-donor mean. In vitro tests confirmed that a few of the cytomegalovirus-associated TCR beta chains recognize cytomegalovirus antigens. The authors suggested that the approach could potentially be extended to other disease states and immunological phenotypes. In a later analysis, HLA-associated TCR beta chains were found to be more clonally expanded and to have lower generation probabilities than equally common non-associated chains. HLA typing was unavailable for some donors at each locus, so association tests used only the typed subset. Most CMV-associated TCR beta chains appeared to be HLA-restricted in a later analysis, and the HLA associations seemed to be driven largely by CMV exposure. The sequencing pipeline was judged likely to have produced a cluster of highly shared sequence variants as a technical artifact. Because counts were too low, roughly 17 rarely observed V segments, including chromosome 9 orphons, were left out of the earlier analysis of 587 of the donors. In a later analysis, the rate of TCR association differed among HLA loci, with DRB1 alleles having the most associated TCRs and HLA-C alleles having the fewest. Assigning TCR associations to individual alleles was difficult when HLA alleles, especially DR and DQ, strongly co-occurred. In a later analysis, several top co-occurrence clusters were reported to appear linked to parvovirus B19, influenza, CMV and Epstein-Barr virus. Presence/absence analyses assumed roughly uniform sequencing depth across donors, an assumption that may not hold.

The cohort was made up of under 800 healthy bone marrow donors. Cohort members were all nominally healthy when sampled, although unrecorded immune exposures were likely present. The donor was CMV seropositive and was included in the group of some 290 seropositive cohort members. A peripheral blood sample was provided by each donor, and peripheral blood mononuclear cells were used for TCR beta sequencing. The Qiagen DNeasy Blood Extraction Kit was used to extract genomic DNA from the blood cell samples. Libraries were prepared through the immunoSEQ multiplex PCR assay. A mixture of 60 forward primers for TCR Vbeta segments and 13 reverse primers for TCR Jbeta segments was used in the multiplex PCR. The CDR3 region of rearranged TCR beta genes was amplified from genomic DNA with a multiplex PCR assay. The amplified TCR beta libraries were sequenced on the Illumina HiSeq System as 87-base-pair reads. The study's own analysis went as follows. A later analysis tallied 75 million to 95 million unique TCR beta chains across the 666 repertoires, and about 10 million of those chains were shared by two or more donors. Raw reads were error-corrected and collapsed into unique sequences with a nearest-neighbor algorithm that merged closely related sequences to remove PCR and sequencing errors. To assign V, D and J gene segments, CDR3 sequences were aligned to IMGT reference sequences. For a sequence to be retained, a match of at least six nucleotides was required to both a V gene segment and a J gene segment. A rearrangement was called productive if the CDR3 had no stop codons and remained in frame with V and J, and every other rearrangement was called non-productive. Following IMGT convention, CDR3 was defined as the stretch from the second conserved V-encoded cysteine to the conserved J-encoded phenylalanine. Sequences without an unambiguous match to a single V gene segment were excluded from the earlier analysis of 587 of the donors. In an earlier analysis of approximately 500 of the donors, a V segment was called functional when productive rearrangements were above 56.7%, and segregating when the standard deviation between donors exceeded 5%. A statistical classification framework was built to diagnose cytomegalovirus status from the catalog of TCR beta chain sequences. In a later analysis, TCR nucleotide sequences were compared against IMGT/GENE-DB human TR gene sequences so that V and J genes could be assigned. The TCRdist pipeline was used in a later analysis to assign CDR3 sequences and most-parsimonious VDJ recombination scenarios. In a later analysis, every TCR beta chain was defined by the combination of its CDR3 amino acid sequence and its V-gene family, and reads without a unique V-gene family were dropped. A later analysis removed roughly 590 highly shared, low-generation-probability nucleotide sequences to deal with suspected cross-contamination and a sequencing artifact. In a later analysis, a clonal expansion index for each public chain was calculated from normalized within-repertoire ranks of inferred template counts. In a later analysis, generation probabilities were computed with a VDJ recombination model fitted to out-of-frame rearrangements, and the resulting probabilities were checked against IGoR. In a later analysis, TCR-TCR, TCR-HLA and TCR-CMV co-occurrence was scored with hypergeometric tests, and a repertoire-size bias correction was applied to TCR pairs. A later analysis estimated false discovery rates by permuting HLA or CMV assignments 20 times. In a later analysis, co-occurring TCRs were grouped with DBSCAN, and TCRdist sequence similarity was added when clustering was performed within HLA-allele-positive subsets. Repertoires with fewer than 30,000 or more than 120,000 public chains were left out of co-occurrence clustering, as were about 5 repertoires with anomalous nucleotide sharing. In TCRdb, the immuneACCESS table is reduced to in-frame sequences with V and J assigned. These tables do not hold every clone; where another copy was compared, an unresolved V gene accounts for under half, and the others remain unexplained. V and J calls plus clone size are reproduced from that table; the DNA served to infer D and trimming. The sample profile shows roughly 190,000 clones; roughly 80% of them were found once. The top ten constitute 2.1% of the sample.

The rearranged chain carries TRBV5-1 and TRBJ2-1; TRBD2 agrees with 11 junctional bases. Sequenced input: PBMCs. The receptor comes from a woman aged 25 to 39 in good health and CMV-seropositive. The sequenced DNA is TGCGCCAGCAGCTTGACTAGCGGGAGCAATGAGCAGTTCTTC. This encodes CASSLTSGSNEQFF. Supplemented by the reference TRBV5-1 and TRBJ2-1 proteins around the CDR3, the complete variable domain is KAGVTQTPRYLIKTRGQQVTLSCSPISGHRSVSWYQQTPGQGLQFLFEYFSETQRNKGNFPGRFSGRQFSNSRSEMNVSTLELGDSALYLCASSLTSGSNEQFFGPGTRLTVL.